These 6 T cell receptor beta chains were sequenced from one sample in a study of tumor and adjacent non-tumor tissue in lung cancer. RNA was extracted from bulk tissue without any cell sorting. More than 3 cm separated this lung sample from the edge of the tumor. The library came from three nested PCR rounds adapted from ARM-PCR protocols. Via MiXCR, TCRdb re-called the multiplex PCR reads, giving one row per CDR3 protein. The sample carries roughly 48,000 distinct CDR3 sequences, less than 70% recorded once. The sequenced sample consisted of distant non-tumor lung tissue. The receptors stem from a woman in her 70s with non-small cell lung cancer.

Of note for this clonotype: Mismatch with germline at one junction end may stem from a read error. This chain links TRBV12-3 or TRBV12-4 with TRBJ2-7, with 8 nucleotides matching TRBD2. This CDR3 is 17 amino acids long. Here the CDR3 DNA reads TGTGCCAGCAGTCCCCTGTGGGAAGCGGGAGTCCACTACAAGCAGTACTTC. This sequence encodes CASSPLWEAGVHYKQYF.

A remark on this clonotype: A read error may produce the germline difference seen at one junction end. This rearrangement joins TRBV4-2 to TRBJ2-7, with a possible D match to TRBD2 (7 bases). The CDR3 totals 17 residues. Germline V lookup: CDR1 LGHNA, CDR2 YNFKEQ. The CDR3 DNA reads as TGTGCCAGCAGCCAAGATCACAGCGGGACAAGCTCCTACGTGCAGTACTTC. This codes for CASSQDHSGTSSYVQYF.

At least ten counts were recorded for this clonotype. Here the CDR3 DNA reads TGCGCCAGCAGCCAAAACCGGGACGGATCCTACGAGCAGTACTTC. Protein product: CASSQNRDGSYEQYF. V and J are TRBV4-1 and TRBJ2-7; D tentatively fits TRBD1 or TRBD2 (5 bases each). This CDR3 spans 15 amino acids. Trimming stripped 2 bases from V and 1 base from J, with 12 bases between. Germline CDR1 reads MGHRA; CDR2 reads YSYEKL.

About this clonotype: A much larger clone sits a single nucleotide away, making a read error possible. The gene calls are TRBV14 and TRBJ2-1, with TRBD2 identical over 9 bases. CDR3 size: 14 residues. V was pared by 8 bases and J by 3 bases, with 5 bases of the junction left unmatched. Germline V CDR1 and CDR2: SGHDN, FVKESK. CDR3 bases: TGTGCCAGCCGGACTAGCGTGAGCTACAATGAGCAGTTCTTC. Its protein product is CASRTSVSYNEQFF.

This clonotype was seen at least ten times. This chain links TRBV5-1 with TRBJ2-2, with D possibly TRBD2 on 6 matching bases. This CDR3 has 15 residues. Trimming stripped 7 bases from V and 2 bases from J, with 15 bases between. Germline V gene data show CDR1 as SGHRS and CDR2 as YFSETQ. The CDR3 reads CASGVEGPNTGELFF. The CDR3 DNA reads TGCGCCAGCGGGGTGGAGGGACCAAACACCGGGGAGCTGTTTTTT.

This clonotype was recorded at least ten times. The J gene is TRBJ2-7, the V gene TRBV20-1; 13 bases agree with TRBD2. With 1 base clipped from V and 5 bases from J, the junction kept 2 bases outside the gene matches. This CDR3 spans 14 amino acids. Germline CDR1 reads DFQATT; CDR2 reads SNEGSKA (reference sequence). CDR3 sequence reads: CSARGTSGRDEQYF. DNA for the CDR3: TGCAGTGCTAGAGGGACTAGCGGGAGAGACGAGCAGTACTTC.